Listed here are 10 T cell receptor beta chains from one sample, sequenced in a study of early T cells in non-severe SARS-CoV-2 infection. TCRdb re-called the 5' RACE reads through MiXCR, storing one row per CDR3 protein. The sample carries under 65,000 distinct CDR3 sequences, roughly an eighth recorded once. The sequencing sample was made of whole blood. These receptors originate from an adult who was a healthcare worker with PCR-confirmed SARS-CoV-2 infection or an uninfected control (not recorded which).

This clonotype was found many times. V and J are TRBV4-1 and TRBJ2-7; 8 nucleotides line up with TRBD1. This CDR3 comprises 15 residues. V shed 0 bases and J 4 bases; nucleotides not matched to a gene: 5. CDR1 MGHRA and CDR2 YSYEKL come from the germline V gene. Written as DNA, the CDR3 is TGCGCCAGCAGCCAAGATCCAGGGGGCTTTTACGAGCAGTACTTC. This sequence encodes CASSQDPGGFYEQYF.

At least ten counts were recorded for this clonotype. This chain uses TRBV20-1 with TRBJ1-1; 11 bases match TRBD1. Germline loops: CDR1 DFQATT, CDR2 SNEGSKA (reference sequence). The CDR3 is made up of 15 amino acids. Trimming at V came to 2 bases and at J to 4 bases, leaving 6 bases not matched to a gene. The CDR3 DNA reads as TGCAGTGCTAGAACCCCCGGACAGGGGGCCACTGAAGCTTTCTTT. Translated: CSARTPGQGATEAFF.

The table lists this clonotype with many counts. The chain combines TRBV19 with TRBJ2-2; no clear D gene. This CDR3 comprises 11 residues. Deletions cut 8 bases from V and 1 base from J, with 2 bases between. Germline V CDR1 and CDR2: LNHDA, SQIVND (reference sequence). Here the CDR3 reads CASLNTGELFF. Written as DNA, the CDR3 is TGTGCCAGTTTGAACACCGGGGAGCTGTTTTTT.

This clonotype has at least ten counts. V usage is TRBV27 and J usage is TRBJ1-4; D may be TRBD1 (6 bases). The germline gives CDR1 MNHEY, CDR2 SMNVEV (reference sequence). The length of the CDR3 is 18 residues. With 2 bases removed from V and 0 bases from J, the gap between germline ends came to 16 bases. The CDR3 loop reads CASSLRTQGTSTNEKLFF. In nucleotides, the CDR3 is TGTGCCAGCAGTTTACGTACACAGGGTACCTCAACTAATGAAAAACTGTTTTTT. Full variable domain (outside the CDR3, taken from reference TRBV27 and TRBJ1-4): EAQVTQNPRYLITVTGKKLTVTCSQNMNHEYMSWYRQDPGLGLRQIYYSMNVEVTDKGDVPEGYKVSRKEKRNFPLILESPSPNQTSLYFCASSLRTQGTSTNEKLFFGSGTQLSVL.

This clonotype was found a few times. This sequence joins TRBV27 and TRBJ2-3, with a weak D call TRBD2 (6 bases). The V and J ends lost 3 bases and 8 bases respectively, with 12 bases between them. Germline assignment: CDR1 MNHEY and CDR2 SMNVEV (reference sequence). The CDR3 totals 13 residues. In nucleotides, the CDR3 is TGTGCCAGCAGTTTGTCGGAGGGAGGTACGCAGTATTTT. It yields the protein CASSLSEGGTQYF.

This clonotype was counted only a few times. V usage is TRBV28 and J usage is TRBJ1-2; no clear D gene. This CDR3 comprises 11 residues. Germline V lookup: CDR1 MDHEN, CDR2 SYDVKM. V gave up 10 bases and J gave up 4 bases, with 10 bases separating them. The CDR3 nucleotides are TGTGCCACCCTACGCCTCTATGGCTACACCTTC. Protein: CATLRLYGYTF.

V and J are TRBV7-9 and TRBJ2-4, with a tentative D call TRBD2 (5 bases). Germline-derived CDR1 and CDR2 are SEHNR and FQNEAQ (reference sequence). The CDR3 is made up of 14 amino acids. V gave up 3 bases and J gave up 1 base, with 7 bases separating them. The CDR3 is CASSLWEAKNIQYF. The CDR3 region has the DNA TGTGCCAGCAGCTTGTGGGAGGCCAAAAACATTCAGTACTTC.

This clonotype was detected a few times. The CDR3 spells CATSRAATTDEQFF. CDR3 in DNA: TGTGCCACCAGCAGAGCTGCGACTACTGATGAGCAGTTCTTC. This chain connects TRBV15 to TRBJ2-1; tentatively, D is TRBD2 (5 bases). The CDR3 totals 14 residues. The V and J ends lost 1 base and 8 bases respectively, with 12 bases between them. Germline V gives CDR1 LNHNV, CDR2 YYDKDF (reference sequence).

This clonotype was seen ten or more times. The CDR3, as DNA: TGTGCCAGCAGCTCCCTACAGGGTACAGATACGCAGTATTTT. It yields the protein CASSSLQGTDTQYF. The genes are TRBV5-6 and TRBJ2-3, with TRBD1 as a possible D gene (6 bases). The CDR3 contains 14 residues. The V and J ends lost 3 bases and 3 bases respectively, with 11 bases between them. The V gene's germline CDR1 is SGHDT and CDR2 YYEEEE. Supplemented by reference TRBV5-6 and TRBJ2-3, the full variable domain reads DAGVTQSPTHLIKTRGQQVTLRCSPKSGHDTVSWYQQALGQGPQFIFQYYEEEERQRGNFPDRFSGHQFPNYSSELNVNALLLGDSALYLCASSSLQGTDTQYFGPGTRLTVL.

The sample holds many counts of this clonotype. CDR3 region: CASSLSAGGPRNEQFF. Here the CDR3 DNA reads TGTGCCAGCAGCTTAAGTGCGGGAGGGCCTAGGAATGAGCAGTTCTTC. The chain joins TRBV7-3 to TRBJ2-1; TRBD2 matches 9 bases. V was clipped by 1 base and J by 7 bases; unmatched bases: 8. The CDR3 has 16 residues. Germline CDR1 and CDR2: SGHTA and FQGTGA.